Listed below are T cell receptor beta chains from one sample, sequenced in a study of shared clonotypes between healthy human individuals. TCRdb's copy holds only in-frame clones and misses some; the assay was immunoSEQ multiplex PCR. Among roughly 1 million clones listed, roughly 75% were seen once. Sequenced sample: memory CD4+ T cells sorted from blood. Receptors originate from a man in his late teens or twenties in good health. CDR3s include the opening cysteine and the closing phenylalanine or tryptophan. A D gene is named only where the DNA matches it firmly. Rows may omit the clone size; those that give it use once, few, many or a size class.

clone_size	v_call	d_call	j_call	cdr3_aa	cdr3_nt
NA	TRBV6-1	NA	TRBJ2-5	CASSEGRSREETQYF	TGTGCCAGCAGTGAGGGGAGGAGCAGGGAAGAGACCCAGTACTTC
NA	TRBV30	NA	TRBJ2-7	CAWSGSPYEQYF	TGTGCCTGGAGCGGGAGCCCCTACGAGCAGTACTTC
NA	TRBV7-8	NA	TRBJ1-3	CASSGAAGAGNTIYF	TGTGCCAGCAGCGGAGCGGCGGGGGCTGGAAACACCATATATTTT
NA	TRBV9	NA	TRBJ2-2	CASSGLGGDTGELFF	TGTGCCAGCAGCGGTCTCGGGGGCGACACCGGGGAGCTGTTTTTT
NA	TRBV5-6	NA	TRBJ2-1	CASSPLGTSSYNEQFF	TGTGCCAGCAGCCCGTTAGGGACAAGCTCCTACAATGAGCAGTTCTTC
NA	TRBV11-2	NA	TRBJ1-5	CASSGRGGMSQPQHF	TGTGCCAGCAGCGGAAGAGGGGGTATGAGTCAGCCCCAGCATTTT
NA	TRBV29-1	NA	TRBJ2-5	CSVEITGLATQYF	TGCAGCGTTGAGATTACAGGGCTTGCGACCCAGTACTTC
NA	TRBV5-1	NA	TRBJ2-1	CASSLGASPLLSSYNEQFF	TGCGCCAGCAGCTTAGGAGCTAGCCCCCTTCTAAGCTCCTACAATGAGCAGTTCTTC
once	TRBV19	NA	TRBJ2-1	CASSITPTTEQFF	TGTGCCAGTAGTATAACCCCCACTACTGAGCAGTTCTTC
NA	TRBV5-4	NA	TRBJ2-2	CASSYRLRTSSVTGELFF	TGTGCCAGCAGCTACCGCCTAAGGACGAGCTCTGTAACCGGGGAGCTGTTTTTT
NA	TRBV11-2	TRBD1	TRBJ1-2	CASSGRDRQGGYTF	TGTGCCAGCAGCGGACGGGACCGACAGGGGGGCTACACCTTC
NA	TRBV6-5	NA	TRBJ2-5	CASSRGTFSETQYF	TGTGCCAGCAGTCGAGGGACTTTTTCAGAGACCCAGTACTTC
few	TRBV5-4	NA	TRBJ1-1	CASRNPRVNTEAFF	TGTGCCAGCAGAAACCCCAGGGTCAACACTGAAGCTTTCTTT
few	TRBV18	NA	TRBJ2-1	CASSPPGGNEQFF	TGTGCCAGCTCACCCCCAGGCGGGAATGAGCAGTTCTTC
NA	TRBV9	TRBD2	TRBJ2-5	CASSVTASGVGTQYF	TGTGCCAGCAGCGTAACGGCTAGCGGCGTGGGGACCCAGTACTTC
NA	TRBV2	NA	TRBJ2-7	CASSLLRGSYEQYF	TGTGCCAGCAGCCTTTTGAGGGGCTCCTACGAGCAGTACTTC
many	TRBV4-1	NA	TRBJ1-2	CASSQEDRDERGYTF	TGCGCCAGCAGCCAAGAGGACCGGGACGAAAGGGGCTACACCTTC
NA	TRBV19	NA	TRBJ1-1	CASSYREWGTEAFF	TGTGCCAGTAGTTACAGGGAGTGGGGCACTGAAGCTTTCTTT
few	TRBV5-1	NA	TRBJ1-6	CASQLWQGSSPLHF	TGCGCCAGCCAGCTTTGGCAGGGCTCTTCACCCCTCCACTTT
NA	TRBV6-9	NA	TRBJ1-6	CASSLSWRWRNSPLHF	TGTGCCAGCAGTTTGAGTTGGAGGTGGCGGAATTCACCCCTCCACTTT
NA	TRBV29-1	NA	TRBJ2-5	CSAVGAGENF	TGCAGCGCTGTAGGGGCTGGGGAGAACTTC
NA	TRBV27	TRBD1	TRBJ1-5	CASSSGTGGGQPQHF	TGTGCCAGCAGTTCCGGGACAGGGGGCGGTCAGCCCCAGCATTTT
NA	TRBV19	NA	TRBJ2-2	CASSPPTPANTGELFF	TGTGCCAGTAGTCCGCCGACCCCCGCGAACACCGGGGAGCTGTTTTTT